This is a list of T cell receptor beta chains from one sample in a study of cytomegalovirus exposure and HLA in healthy donors. Here immunoSEQ multiplex PCR was the method, and the copy in TCRdb shows in-frame clones only, minus some. The table has about 93,000 clones, around three fifths seen once. The sequenced material came from PBMCs. The receptors shown here come from a boy younger than 18 in good health and CMV-seropositive. Both conserved end residues are part of each CDR3. The D gene is left open where the match is weak. For some rows the clone size is stated as once, few or many, or as a class when expanded; others skip it.

v_call	clone_size	d_call	j_call	cdr3_aa	cdr3_nt
TRBV5-1	.	TRBD1	TRBJ1-1	CASSSTTGSDEAFF	TGCGCCAGCAGCTCCACGACAGGGAGTGATGAAGCTTTCTTT
TRBV5-1	.	.	TRBJ2-6	CASSLSRAGANVLTF	TGCGCCAGCAGCTTGTCGCGGGCTGGGGCCAACGTCCTGACTTTC
TRBV5-1	medium-sized	.	TRBJ1-4	CASSLDGGPSTNEKLFF	TGCGCCAGCAGCTTGGATGGGGGCCCCTCGACTAATGAAAAACTGTTTTTT
TRBV4-3	.	.	TRBJ1-5	CASSQGIPLSNQPQHF	TGCGCCAGCAGCCAAGGTATCCCCCTTAGCAATCAGCCCCAGCATTTT
TRBV6-5	.	.	TRBJ2-1	CASSYTRGRGEEFF	TGTGCCAGCAGTTACACCCGTGGCAGGGGAGAGGAGTTCTTC
TRBV6-1	.	.	TRBJ2-2	CASRVRGGELFF	TGTGCCAGCAGGGTCAGGGGCGGGGAGCTGTTTTTT
TRBV9	.	.	TRBJ2-7	CASSGSGSSYEQYF	TGTGCCAGCAGCGGGAGTGGGAGCTCCTACGAGCAGTACTTC
TRBV4-1	.	.	TRBJ1-1	CASSHKGAGLATEAFF	TGCGCCAGCAGCCACAAGGGAGCAGGCTTAGCCACTGAAGCTTTCTTT
TRBV5-6	.	TRBD1	TRBJ1-3	CASSFGQGAPGNTIYF	TGTGCCAGCAGCTTTGGACAGGGGGCTCCTGGAAACACCATATATTTT
TRBV30	.	TRBD1	TRBJ2-7	CACSGQLSSEQYF	TGTGCCTGTTCGGGACAGTTAAGTTCCGAGCAGTACTTC
TRBV9	.	TRBD1	TRBJ2-7	CASSAHRGLDEQYF	TGTGCCAGCAGCGCCCACAGGGGGCTCGACGAGCAGTACTTC
TRBV19	.	TRBD2	TRBJ2-1	CASSTQLAGEDEQFF	TGTGCCAGTAGTACCCAACTAGCGGGAGAGGATGAGCAGTTCTTC
TRBV6-5	.	.	TRBJ1-1	CATYGYMNTEAFF	TGTGCCACATACGGGTATATGAACACTGAAGCTTTCTTT
TRBV9	.	TRBD2	TRBJ2-2	CASSASGSTGELFF	TGTGCCAGCAGCGCTAGCGGATCCACCGGGGAGCTGTTTTTT
TRBV5-6	.	TRBD2	TRBJ2-1	CASSRRLAGGLYNEQFF	TGTGCCAGCAGCCGGAGACTAGCGGGAGGGCTCTACAATGAGCAGTTCTTC
TRBV19	.	.	TRBJ2-7	CASSIQGSATYEQYF	TGTGCCAGTAGTATACAGGGGTCCGCTACCTACGAGCAGTACTTC
TRBV7-8	.	.	TRBJ1-5	CASSSPGWNQPQHF	TGTGCCAGCAGCTCTCCGGGTTGGAATCAGCCCCAGCATTTT
TRBV18	few	.	TRBJ2-7	CASSSSAAGVLNEQYF	TGTGCCAGCTCAAGCTCAGCCGCAGGGGTTCTTAACGAGCAGTACTTC
TRBV10-1	few	TRBD2	TRBJ2-7	CARPTQRECYEQYF	TGCGCCAGACCCACTCAGCGGGAGTGTTACGAGCAGTACTTC
TRBV4-1	.	.	TRBJ1-5	CASSQVSRNQPQHF	TGCGCCAGCAGCCAAGTATCTCGGAATCAGCCCCAGCATTTT
TRBV19	.	TRBD2	TRBJ2-1	CASRTSGYNEQFF	TGTGCCAGTAGGACTAGCGGCTACAATGAGCAGTTCTTC
TRBV7-2	.	TRBD1	TRBJ2-3	CASMLQGARTDTQYF	TGTGCCAGCATGCTACAGGGGGCCAGGACAGATACGCAGTATTTT
TRBV5-4	once	.	TRBJ2-1	CASSSFVGATYNEQFF	TGTGCCAGCAGCTCATTCGTGGGAGCAACCTACAATGAGCAGTTCTTC
TRBV30	.	.	TRBJ2-3	CAWSAGIGDTDTQYF	TGTGCCTGGAGTGCCGGGATCGGAGACACAGATACGCAGTATTTT
TRBV5-6	.	TRBD1	TRBJ1-6	CASSWGQGNNSPLHF	TGTGCCAGCAGCTGGGGACAGGGTAACAATTCACCCCTCCACTTT
TRBV2	.	.	TRBJ1-2	CASSEFGDGYTF	TGTGCCAGCAGTGAGTTTGGAGATGGCTACACCTTC
TRBV2	.	.	TRBJ2-3	CASSERADTQYF	TGTGCCAGCAGTGAGAGGGCAGATACGCAGTATTTT
TRBV5-4	.	TRBD1	TRBJ1-2	CASSSRDRGGYGYGYTF	TGTGCCAGCAGCTCCCGGGACAGGGGAGGTTACGGCTATGGCTACACCTTC
TRBV25-1	.	.	TRBJ2-3	CASSGHSTDTQYF	TGTGCCAGCAGTGGACACAGCACAGATACGCAGTATTTT
TRBV6-1	.	TRBD1	TRBJ1-5	CASSERRTGVMQPQHF	TGTGCCAGCAGTGAAAGACGGACAGGTGTGATGCAGCCCCAGCATTTT
TRBV7-3	once	.	TRBJ2-1	CASSASGPYNEQFF	TGTGCCAGCAGCGCCAGCGGGCCTTACAATGAGCAGTTCTTC
TRBV5-6	once	TRBD1	TRBJ1-2	CASSWGTGNPYGYTF	TGTGCCAGCAGCTGGGGGACAGGGAACCCCTATGGCTACACCTTC
TRBV5-4	.	TRBD1	TRBJ1-2	CASSYTGTAYGYTF	TGTGCCAGCAGCTATACCGGGACAGCCTATGGCTACACCTTC
TRBV7-2	.	TRBD1	TRBJ1-3	CASSLGGGTGNTIYF	TGTGCCAGCAGCTTAGGAGGGGGCACTGGAAACACCATATATTTT
TRBV7-9	.	TRBD1	TRBJ1-4	CASSPRGTGATNEKLFF	TGTGCCAGCAGTCCCAGGGGGACAGGCGCAACTAATGAAAAACTGTTTTTT
TRBV29-1	few	.	TRBJ2-3	CSAGNTDTQYF	TGCAGCGCTGGCAACACAGATACGCAGTATTTT
TRBV2	.	TRBD1	TRBJ1-2	CASIGRGGARRTF	TGTGCCAGCATTGGGAGAGGGGGCGCGAGAAGGACCTTC
TRBV9	.	.	TRBJ2-6	CASSPRDTLRPGANVLTF	TGTGCCAGCAGCCCCCGGGACACCTTAAGGCCTGGGGCCAACGTCCTGACTTTC
TRBV4-1	.	TRBD2	TRBJ2-3	CASSQASGSDTQYF	TGCGCCAGCAGCCAAGCTAGCGGATCAGATACGCAGTATTTT
TRBV29-1	.	TRBD1	TRBJ2-6	CSVVVLGQIPRSGANVLTF	TGCAGCGTTGTAGTGTTGGGACAGATCCCTCGCTCTGGGGCCAACGTCCTGACTTTC